This T cell receptor beta chain is drawn from a study of T cells in Graves' hyperthyroidism and ophthalmopathy. The study's findings and limits: Most clonotypes expanded in thyroid above 0.001 were likewise present in blood. Before onset, by a median of about six months, the model predicted ophthalmopathy. Ophthalmopathy was separated from stable hyperthyroidism by a 13 V-J model.

From RNA transcripts, TCR beta CDR3 regions were amplified. Researchers ran a first-round RT-PCR on the TCR CDR3 using the HTBI primer set. TCRdb re-called the multiplex PCR reads with MiXCR, one entry per CDR3 protein. The sample includes roughly 400,000 distinct CDR3 sequences, 15% to 19% of them seen just once. Germline V gene sequence: CDR1 SGHAT, CDR2 FQNNGV. The V gene lost 5 bases and the J gene lost 4 bases, with 11 bases spanning the gap. The CDR3 length is 14 residues. The study left out patients who had uncontrolled infection, other autoimmune disease, pregnancy or lactation. This clonotype was detected a few times. Its specificity is unknown.

Source material: blood. The chain uses TRBV11-2 and TRBJ2-2, with a possible D match to TRBD1 (6 bases). This TCR was sampled from a woman under 30 with Graves' hyperthyroidism that later progressed to Graves' ophthalmopathy. CDR3 DNA: TGTGCCAGCAGCCATACAGGGCGCACCGGGGAGCTGTTTTTT. This translates into CASSHTGRTGELFF.